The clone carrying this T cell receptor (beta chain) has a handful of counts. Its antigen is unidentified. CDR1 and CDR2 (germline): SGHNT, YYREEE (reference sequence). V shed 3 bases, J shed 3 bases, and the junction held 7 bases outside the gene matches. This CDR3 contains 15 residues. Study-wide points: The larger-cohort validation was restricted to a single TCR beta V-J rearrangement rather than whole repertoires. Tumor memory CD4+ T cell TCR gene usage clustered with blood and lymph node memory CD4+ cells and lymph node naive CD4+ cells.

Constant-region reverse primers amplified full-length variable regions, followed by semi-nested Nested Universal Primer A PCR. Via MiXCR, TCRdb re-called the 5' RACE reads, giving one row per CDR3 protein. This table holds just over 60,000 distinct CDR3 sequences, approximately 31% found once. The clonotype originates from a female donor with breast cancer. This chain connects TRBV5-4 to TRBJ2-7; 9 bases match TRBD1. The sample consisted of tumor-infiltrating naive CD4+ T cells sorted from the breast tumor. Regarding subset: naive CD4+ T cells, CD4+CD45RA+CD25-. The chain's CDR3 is CASSSKTGGGYEQYF. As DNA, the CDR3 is TGTGCCAGCAGCTCTAAAACAGGGGGCGGCTACGAGCAGTACTTC.